The sequence of this TCR beta chain was determined in a study of monozygotic twins with inflammatory bowel disease. General study results and limits: The data did not back a single strong IBD-associated clonotype or signal.

The UMIs carried a 6-nucleotide sample barcode, and they were added by template switching. No DNA is given; TCRdb re-called the 5' RACE reads and lists each CDR3 protein once. The ten most abundant clones cover 5% to 6.5% of a sample with around 47,000 distinct CDR3 sequences. The CDR3 spans 13 residues. Germline CDR1 DFQATT, CDR2 SNEGSKA (reference sequence). Of note for this clonotype: Its antigen is undetermined.

The chain combines TRBV20-1 with TRBJ2-7; without DNA, the TCRdb call of TRBD1 cannot be checked. This sequence was found in a human donor with ulcerative colitis or Crohn's disease, or a healthy co-twin of an affected twin (not recorded which). Sequencing was carried out using blood. Here the CDR3 reads CSAANRRINEQYF.